This TCR beta chain was documented in a study of cytomegalovirus exposure and HLA in healthy donors (dated by TCRdb to about 2017). In the study overall: A later analysis indicated that the 120 or so validation repertoires were generated on the platform also employed for the 700 or so repertoires of the first cohort. The aim of the study was to test whether cataloging public T cell receptors could identify signatures of past pathogen exposure. In addition to the first cohort of 500 to 850 subjects, a separate validation cohort of 120 different subjects was used. The study combined high-throughput TCR immunosequencing, statistical association of individual TCRs with disease status, and machine learning to predict cytomegalovirus infection status.

Libraries were constructed by the immunoSEQ multiplex PCR assay. The authors' pipeline ran thus. A statistical classification framework was built for diagnosing cytomegalovirus status from the catalog of TCR beta chain sequences. Here the immuneACCESS table is served through TCRdb, limited to in-frame sequences with V and J called. Missing clones are a known gap in these copies; in checked studies unresolved V genes cover under half, and the rest lacks a known reason. V and J calls and clone size come straight from that table; D and trimming were deduced from the DNA. This sample comprises 100,000 to 150,000 clones, more than 70% of them detected only once. The ten most abundant clones make up about 1.5% of the sample. The research as a whole found: In the study, approximately 160 TCR beta chains were listed as associated with cytomegalovirus. In vitro tests confirmed that a few of the cytomegalovirus-associated TCR beta chains recognize cytomegalovirus antigens. Of the cluster scores, around 95% were above 0 in a later analysis, which found that TCRs clustered in the first cohort also tended to co-occur in the 90 to 150 validation repertoires. A later analysis had no HLA typing for the validation cohort, so co-occurrence there was scored across all 110 or so repertoires. According to the authors, the approach could potentially be generalized to other disease states and immunological phenotypes. Cytomegalovirus status was reported to be diagnosed by the classifier with high specificity and sensitivity in both the original and validation cohorts. Across donors, most TCR sequences were observed very rarely, whereas some public TCRs were present in many individuals.

Separate from the approximately 700-subject first cohort, the validation cohort of more than 90 subjects was the group to which the donors belonged. Points on this clone: Its binding antigen is unknown. No base qualities exist here, and no much larger clone lies one base off it.

Including cysteine and phenylalanine, the CDR3 has 12 amino acids. The retained sequence is limited to the CDR3, 36 bases, with the frame set at the first base. V and J are truncated by 0 bases and 9 bases respectively, leaving an intervening sequence of 6 bases. Based on the germline V gene, the CDR1 and CDR2 sequences are KGHSH and LQKENI. The V and J genes are TRBV18 and TRBJ1-3, with the D gene not confidently named. The sequencing sample was made of PBMCs. This TCR was sampled from a man younger than 40 in good health and CMV-seronegative. The CDR3 protein sequence reads: CASSPPRGTIYF. The sequence in DNA is TGTGCCAGCTCACCACCCCGCGGCACCATATATTTT.